This T cell receptor (beta chain) is from a study of blood T cell repertoires in COVID-19. CDR3 length equals 16 residues. J lost 1 base, V lost 4 bases, and 8 bases had no gene match. CDR1 and CDR2 from the germline V gene are SGHRS and YFSETQ. This clone was seen many times. Measured with immunoSEQ multiplex PCR; TCRdb has only the in-frame clones, and not every one. The sample consists of roughly 250,000 clones, around 90% of them appearing once. The clonotype originates from a man in his 60s who had recovered from COVID-19. Sequencing used peripheral blood. This rearrangement joins TRBV5-1 to TRBJ2-7, with 10 bases identical to TRBD2. This CDR3 reads CASSQRTSGASYEQYF. DNA of the CDR3: TGCGCCAGCAGCCAACGGACTAGCGGAGCTTCCTACGAGCAGTACTTC.